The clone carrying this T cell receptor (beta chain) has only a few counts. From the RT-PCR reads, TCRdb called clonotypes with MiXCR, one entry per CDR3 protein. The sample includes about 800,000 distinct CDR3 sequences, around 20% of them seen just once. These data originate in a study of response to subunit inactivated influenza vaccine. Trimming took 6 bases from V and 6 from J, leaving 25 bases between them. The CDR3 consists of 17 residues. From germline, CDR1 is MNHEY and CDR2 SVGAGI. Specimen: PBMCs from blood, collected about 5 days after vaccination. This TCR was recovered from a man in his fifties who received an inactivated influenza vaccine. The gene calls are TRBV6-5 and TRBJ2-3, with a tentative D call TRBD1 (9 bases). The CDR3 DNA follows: TGTGCCAGCAGATACAGCGGGGGTGGACAGGGGCTCGATACGCAGTATTTT. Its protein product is CASRYSGGGQGLDTQYF.